Below are 31 T cell receptor beta chains sequenced from a single sample in a study of blood T cell repertoires in COVID-19. Profiling relied on immunoSEQ multiplex PCR, and the TCRdb table lists in-frame clones only, not all of them. The table records roughly 26,000 clones, 92% of them present only once. Source material: peripheral blood. Receptors were obtained from a human donor in a cohort sampled during active COVID-19.

The chain combines TRBV10-1 with TRBJ1-5, with 8 bases that match TRBD1. V was clipped by 6 bases and J by 5 bases; unmatched bases: 3. The CDR3 length is 13 residues. The germline V gene encodes CDR1 WNHNN and CDR2 SYGVQD (reference sequence). The CDR3 sequence: CASRDRAHQPQHF. For the CDR3, the DNA is TGCGCCAGCAGGGACAGGGCCCATCAGCCCCAGCATTTT.

The chain joins TRBV5-1 to TRBJ1-1; D is unresolved. V gave up 3 bases and J gave up 3 bases, with 9 bases separating them. There are 13 residues in the CDR3. The germline V gene has CDR1 SGHRS and CDR2 YFSETQ. DNA of the CDR3: TGCGCCAGCAGCTCAATAGCGGACACTGAAGCTTTCTTT. This encodes CASSSIADTEAFF.

This chain joins TRBV23-1 and TRBJ1-2, with TRBD1 identical over 10 bases. TRBV23-1 qualifies as an ORF whose function is uncertain. Germline trimming cut 4 bases from V and 8 bases from J; bases unmatched to any gene: 13. The CDR3 length is 16 residues. The CDR3 DNA reads as TGCGCCAGCAGTCGAGGGGACAGGGGATCTAGTCAGGGCTACACCTTC. Translating gives CASSRGDRGSSQGYTF.

The chain links TRBV3-1 (or the pseudogene TRBV3-2) to TRBJ2-5; 10 positions agree with TRBD2. The CDR3 runs to 15 residues. Germline CDR1 reads LGHDT; CDR2 reads YNNKEL (reference sequence). J lost 4 bases, V lost 5 bases, and 7 bases had no gene match. The CDR3 DNA reads TGTGCCAGCAGCAATAGCGGGGGGCCCCCAGAGACCCAGTACTTC. This encodes CASSNSGGPPETQYF.

The chain couples TRBV6-5 to TRBJ2-7; D might be TRBD1 (5 bases). Trimming cost V 6 bases and J 1 base, with 13 bases left between them. Per the germline V gene, CDR1 is MNHEY and CDR2 is SVGAGI. The CDR3 is made up of 14 amino acids. As DNA, the CDR3 is TGTGCCAGCAGCCGCGACAGTTTATCCTACGAGCAGTACTTC. Protein product: CASSRDSLSYEQYF.

The chain uses TRBV7-9 and TRBJ1-2, with 9 bases matching TRBD1. With V trimmed by 4 bases and J by 5 bases, 11 bases remained unmatched. CDR3 size: 16 residues. The germline V gene encodes CDR1 SEHNR and CDR2 FQNEAQ (reference sequence). The CDR3 protein is CASSSPTGQGVYGYTF. The CDR3 region has the DNA TGTGCCAGCAGCTCCCCCACGGGACAGGGCGTTTATGGCTACACCTTC.

The chain is built from TRBV7-9 and TRBJ2-7; perhaps TRBD1 as D (5 bases). The CDR3 spans 14 residues. Per germline, CDR1 SEHNR and CDR2 FQNEAQ (reference sequence). With 4 bases removed from V and 0 bases from J, the gap between germline ends came to 10 bases. The CDR3 DNA reads TGTGCCAGCAGCTCCCGACAGAGCTCCTACGAGCAGTACTTC. Its translation is CASSSRQSSYEQYF.

This sequence joins TRBV2 and TRBJ1-2; TRBD1 matches at 8 bases. V shed 5 bases and J 8 bases; nucleotides not matched to a gene: 10. The CDR3 sequence is 14 residues long. The germline gives CDR1 SNHLY, CDR2 FYNNEI. The CDR3 spells CASSSGQGMLGYTF. CDR3 nucleotides: TGTGCCAGCAGTTCAGGACAGGGCATGCTCGGCTACACCTTC.

The V and J genes are TRBV19 and TRBJ1-2, with 8 bases identical to TRBD1. CDR1 is LNHDA and CDR2 is SQIVND in the germline V gene (reference sequence). The V gene end was trimmed by 4 bases and the J gene end by 6 bases; junction bases not matched to a gene: 7. The CDR3 length is 14 residues. In DNA form, the CDR3 reads TGTGCCAGTAGTACTGGACAGGGTTTCGATGGCTACACCTTC. This gives the protein CASSTGQGFDGYTF. The complete variable domain, with remaining parts taken from reference TRBV19 and TRBJ1-2, reads DGGITQSPKYLFRKEGQNVTLSCEQNLNHDAMYWYRQDPGQGLRLIYYSQIVNDFQKGDIAEGYSVSREKKESFPLTVTSAQKNPTAFYLCASSTGQGFDGYTFGSGTRLTVV.

This clone showed up just once. The rearrangement joins TRBV19 to TRBJ1-5; 7 nucleotides match TRBD1. Germline V gene lookup returns CDR1 LNHDA and CDR2 SQIVND (reference sequence). Trimming removed 6 bases from V and 4 bases from J; junction bases left unmatched: 6. The CDR3 consists of 14 residues. CDR3 sequence reads: CASSQGQWNQPQHF. CDR3 DNA sequence: TGTGCCAGTAGCCAGGGACAGTGGAATCAGCCCCAGCATTTT.

The count of this clone is one. The chain recombines TRBV18 with TRBJ1-3; D ambiguous. V was shortened by 3 bases and J by 2 bases, with 11 bases between the two germline ends. CDR3 length: 15 residues. CDR1 KGHSH and CDR2 LQKENI come from the germline V gene. Here the CDR3 reads CASSPNSGTGNTIYF. CDR3 sequence (DNA): TGTGCCAGCTCACCTAACAGTGGAACTGGAAACACCATATATTTT.

This rearrangement joins TRBV5-1 to TRBJ2-1, with D perhaps matching TRBD1 (6 bases). V was clipped by 4 bases and J by 4 bases, with 18 bases between them. The CDR3 runs 16 residues. Germline V CDR1 and CDR2: SGHRS, YFSETQ. DNA of the CDR3: TGCGCCAGCAGCCCCAACCCGGGACATTATTACAATGAGCAGTTCTTC. This gives the protein CASSPNPGHYYNEQFF. Complete variable domain (other parts from reference TRBV5-1 and TRBJ2-1): KAGVTQTPRYLIKTRGQQVTLSCSPISGHRSVSWYQQTPGQGLQFLFEYFSETQRNKGNFPGRFSGRQFSNSRSEMNVSTLELGDSALYLCASSPNPGHYYNEQFFGPGTRLTVL.

This rearrangement joins TRBV7-9 to TRBJ2-1; the match to TRBD1 covers 9 bases. This CDR3 spans 17 amino acids. V was pared by 5 bases and J by 3 bases, with 11 bases of the junction left unmatched. Germline-derived CDR1 and CDR2 are SEHNR and FQNEAQ (reference sequence). CDR3 amino acids: CASSPLLGQGFYNEQFF. The CDR3 DNA reads TGTGCCAGCAGCCCCCTTTTAGGACAGGGGTTCTACAATGAGCAGTTCTTC. The variable domain in full, completed from reference TRBV7-9 and TRBJ2-1, reads DTGVSQNPRHKITKRGQNVTFRCDPISEHNRLYWYRQTLGQGPEFLTYFQNEAQLEKSRLLSDRFSAERPKGSFSTLEIQRTEQGDSAMYLCASSPLLGQGFYNEQFFGPGTRLTVL.

The chain combines TRBV6-2 or TRBV6-3 with TRBJ2-7, with 8 positions matching TRBD2. V lost 5 bases and J lost 2; bases outside the gene matches: 11. This CDR3 is built from 16 residues. In germline, CDR1 is MNHEY, CDR2 SVGEGT. CDR3 DNA: TGTGCCAGCAGTCCCGGGGGAGCGGGGGATGCCTACGAGCAGTACGTC. This sequence encodes CASSPGGAGDAYEQYV.

The chain is built from TRBV6-1 and TRBJ2-1, with 8 bases aligning to TRBD1. The ends lost 1 base at V and 4 bases at J; junction bases unmatched: 6. The CDR3 extends over 16 amino acids. CDR1 and CDR2 (germline): MNHNS, SASEGT. The CDR3 DNA reads TGTGCCAGCAGTGAAGACCTACAGGGGGGATACAATGAGCAGTTCTTC. Amino acids: CASSEDLQGGYNEQFF.

The V and J genes are TRBV3-1 (or the pseudogene TRBV3-2) and TRBJ2-5; D may be TRBD2 (5 bases). Per the germline V gene, CDR1 is LGHDT and CDR2 is YNNKEL (reference sequence). V was pared by 7 bases and J by 0 bases, with 9 bases between. The CDR3 has 13 residues. CDR3 nucleotide sequence: TGTGCCAGCACCCAGGAGGACCAAGAGACCCAGTACTTC. This gives the protein CASTQEDQETQYF.

This clone was counted only a few times. The chain uses TRBV18 and TRBJ1-6, with TRBD1 matching 12 bases. The CDR3 is made up of 15 amino acids. CDR1 and CDR2 from the germline V gene are KGHSH and LQKENI. V dropped 3 bases and J dropped 8; count of bases not matched to a gene: 2. This CDR3 reads CASSPGTGGHSPLHF. The CDR3 DNA is TGTGCCAGCTCACCGGGGACAGGGGGCCATTCACCCCTCCACTTT.

V usage is TRBV5-4 and J usage is TRBJ2-1; 9 nucleotides agree with TRBD1. This CDR3 region has 14 residues. Germline V gene lookup returns CDR1 SGHNT and CDR2 YYREEE (reference sequence). V trimming: 1 base; J trimming: 6 bases; junction bases outside the gene matches: 2. CDR3 in amino acids: CASSLTGGLNEQFF. As DNA, the CDR3 is TGTGCCAGCAGCTTGACAGGGGGCCTCAATGAGCAGTTCTTC.

The V and J genes are TRBV14 and TRBJ2-6; 7 positions agree with TRBD1. Per the germline V gene, CDR1 is SGHDN and CDR2 is FVKESK. The ends lost 4 bases at V and 2 bases at J; junction bases unmatched: 2. The CDR3 covers 15 residues. The CDR3 DNA sequence: TGTGCCAGCAGCCGAACAGGGGCTGGGGCCAACGTCCTGACTTTC. Encoded protein: CASSRTGAGANVLTF.

This clone was counted a few times. The chain is built from TRBV7-9 and TRBJ1-5, with D hard to call. V was pared by 5 bases and J by 0 bases, with 8 bases between. CDR1 is SEHNR and CDR2 is FQNEAQ in the germline V gene (reference sequence). This CDR3 comprises 14 residues. The CDR3 DNA sequence: TGTGCCAGCAGCCCAGCGTTTAGCAATCAGCCCCAGCATTTT. It codes for CASSPAFSNQPQHF.

The CDR3 protein is CASSYPTGGSYF. The CDR3 DNA reads as TGTGCCAGCAGTTACCCGACAGGGGGGTCGTACTTC. The chain employs TRBV6-2 or TRBV6-3 and TRBJ2-7; 9 bases map to TRBD1. Germline V lookup: CDR1 MNHEY, CDR2 SVGEGT. The junction had 5 bases not matched to a gene; V was cut back by 2 bases and J by 12 bases. This CDR3 region has 12 residues.

The chain couples TRBV19 to TRBJ1-3, with TRBD1 matching over 11 bases. CDR1 LNHDA and CDR2 SQIVND come from the germline V gene (reference sequence). V shed 6 bases, J shed 0 bases, and the junction held 4 bases outside the gene matches. CDR3 length: 16 amino acids. The CDR3: CASSGQGAPSGNTIYF. CDR3 sequence (DNA): TGTGCCAGTAGCGGACAGGGGGCACCCTCTGGAAACACCATATATTTT.

This clone was found once. The chain links TRBV29-1 to TRBJ2-5; TRBD1 might be the D (6 bases). The CDR3 has 13 amino acids. V lost 5 bases and J 7 bases, leaving 17 bases between the germline ends. The V gene's germline CDR1 is SQVTM and CDR2 ANQGSEA. The CDR3, as DNA: TGCAGCGTTTTGGACAGTATAGTTGGGACCCAGTACTTC. Translated, it gives CSVLDSIVGTQYF.

This rearrangement joins TRBV19 to TRBJ1-6; the D is unclear. V was trimmed by 5 bases and J by 9 bases, leaving 17 bases between them. CDR1 is LNHDA, CDR2 SQIVND, per germline (reference sequence). CDR3 size: 15 residues. The CDR3 loop is CASSPAGHGVSPLHF. CDR3 in DNA: TGTGCCAGTAGTCCCGCGGGTCACGGTGTTTCACCCCTCCACTTT.

The chain joins TRBV6-5 to TRBJ2-3, with 9 bases aligning to TRBD2. The CDR3 is 15 amino acids. Germline values: CDR1 MNHEY, CDR2 SVGAGI. V trimming: 6 bases; J trimming: 11 bases; junction bases outside the gene matches: 15. The CDR3 DNA reads as TGTGCCAGCAGGGGGAGACTAGCGGTCGAAAGTAGGCAGTATTTT. This encodes CASRGRLAVESRQYF.

The chain uses TRBV13 and TRBJ2-7, with D unclear. The CDR3 is made up of 14 amino acids. CDR1 and CDR2 from the germline V gene are PRHDT and FYEKMQ (reference sequence). V was clipped by 5 bases and J by 0 bases, with 11 bases between them. Here the CDR3 reads CASSNTDTSYEQYF. Here the CDR3 DNA reads TGTGCCAGCAGCAATACAGACACCTCCTACGAGCAGTACTTC.

The chain combines TRBV27 with TRBJ2-7; 8 bases align to TRBD1. The CDR3 runs to 14 residues. With V trimmed by 5 bases and J by 6 bases, 9 bases remained unmatched. The V gene's germline CDR1 is MNHEY and CDR2 SMNVEV (reference sequence). The CDR3 DNA reads as TGTGCCAGCAGTCCACGGAACAGGGGGGTCGAGCAGTACGTC. This codes for CASSPRNRGVEQYV.

This chain connects TRBV7-7 to TRBJ2-2, with 7 bases matching TRBD1. The CDR3 extends over 15 amino acids. Trimming took 7 bases from V and 2 from J; bases not matched to a gene: 7. Germline CDR1 and CDR2: SSHAT and FNYEAQ (reference sequence). The CDR3 spells CASTSGTANTGELFF. The CDR3 DNA follows: TGTGCCAGCACCTCGGGGACAGCTAACACCGGGGAGCTGTTTTTT.

The J gene is TRBJ2-2, the V gene TRBV28, with D tentatively TRBD2 (6 bases). This CDR3 is built from 16 residues. V shed 6 bases and J shed 6 bases, with 20 bases lying between them. CDR1 is MDHEN and CDR2 is SYDVKM in the germline V gene. DNA for the CDR3: TGTGCCAGCAGCATCATTTCCGGACTAAGGCCCGGGGAGCTGTTTTTT. It specifies CASSIISGLRPGELFF.

The chain employs TRBV6-1 and TRBJ2-1; 9 bases match TRBD1. V lost 0 bases, J lost 6 bases, and 6 bases stayed unmatched. The CDR3 runs to 16 residues. CDR1 is MNHNS, CDR2 SASEGT, per germline. The DNA of the CDR3 is TGTGCCAGCAGTGAAGCCCCAGGGACAGGGTTCAATGAGCAGTTCTTC. Protein sequence: CASSEAPGTGFNEQFF.

V is TRBV11-2 and J is TRBJ2-2; tentative D call: TRBD2 (6 bases). Trimming took off 3 bases at V and 6 bases at J, with 8 bases between the two ends. Germline lookup yields CDR1 SGHAT and CDR2 FQNNGV. The length of the CDR3 is 13 residues. The CDR3 coding sequence is TGTGCCAGCAGCTTCAGGGAGGCCGGGGAGCTGTTTTTT. This translates into CASSFREAGELFF. The full variable domain, in which reference TRBV11-2 and TRBJ2-2 provide the parts outside the CDR3, is EAGVAQSPRYKIIEKRQSVAFWCNPISGHATLYWYQQILGQGPKLLIQFQNNGVVDDSQLPKDRFSAERLKGVDSTLKIQPAKLEDSAVYLCASSFREAGELFFGEGSRLTVL.